This T cell receptor beta chain was documented in a study of blood T cell repertoires in COVID-19. In the original workflow: Using reference gene primer amplification, nucleated cell counts were estimated. The repertoire was sequenced with immunoSEQ multiplex PCR; TCRdb's copy has only in-frame clones and lacks some. That table is the source of V, J and clone size, and D and trimming were worked out from the DNA. Here the sample spans 380,000 or so clones, around 90% being singletons. Germline CDR1 and CDR2: MNHNS and SASEGT. V lost 2 bases, J lost 8 bases, and 12 bases lay in between. This CDR3 contains 13 residues.

Sequencing was done on a sample of peripheral blood. V is TRBV6-1 and J is TRBJ1-2, with TRBD1 as a possible D gene (6 bases). The receptor's source is a man in his forties with acute or convalescent COVID-19. This chain's CDR3 is CASSERGGGGYTF. CDR3 nucleotide sequence: TGTGCCAGCAGTGAAAGGGGTGGGGGCGGCTACACCTTC.